Below, 18 T cell receptor beta chains from the same sample are listed, as sequenced in a study of blood T cell repertoires in COVID-19. Clones were read by immunoSEQ multiplex PCR, and TCRdb kept only the in-frame ones, dropping some. The sample has roughly 60,000 clones; around 90% are singletons. Sequencing used peripheral blood. The receptor source for this set is a woman aged 80 or over with active COVID-19.

The chain employs TRBV28 and TRBJ2-7; 8 positions match TRBD1. J gave up 3 bases and V 5 bases, and 3 bases lay outside the gene matches. Germline CDR1 reads MDHEN; CDR2 reads SYDVKM. The CDR3 has 13 residues. CDR3 in amino acids: CASSITGGYEQYF. The CDR3 nucleotides are TGTGCCAGCAGTATTACAGGGGGCTACGAGCAGTACTTC. Full variable domain (rest looked up from reference TRBV28 and TRBJ2-7): DVKVTQSSRYLVKRTGEKVFLECVQDMDHENMFWYRQDPGLGLRLIYFSYDVKMKEKGDIPEGYSVSREKKERFSLILESASTNQTSMYLCASSITGGYEQYFGPGTRLTVT.

The CDR3 reads CASSLRRQNYGYTF. CDR3 nucleotides: TGTGCCAGCAGCTTAAGGCGGCAGAACTATGGCTACACCTTC. The rearrangement uses TRBV7-2 and TRBJ1-2, with D unresolved. Looked up from germline, CDR1 is SGHTA and CDR2 is FQGNSA. V was cut by 2 bases and J by 2 bases, with 9 bases left in between. This CDR3 has 14 residues.

This chain joins TRBV28 and TRBJ2-7, with a possible D match to TRBD2 (5 bases). In germline, CDR1 is MDHEN, CDR2 SYDVKM. This CDR3 comprises 15 residues. Trimming removed 7 bases at V and 2 bases at J, with 18 bases between. The CDR3 region has the DNA TGTGCCAGCATCCCAGGCGCTAGCCTAGCCTACGAGCAGTACTTC. Its translation is CASIPGASLAYEQYF.

This CDR3 reads CASSQERGTDTQYF. CDR3 DNA: TGCGCCAGCAGCCAGGAGCGGGGCACAGATACGCAGTATTTT. The chain carries TRBV4-1 and TRBJ2-3; D might be TRBD2 (6 bases). CDR1 is MGHRA and CDR2 is YSYEKL in the germline V gene. The length of the CDR3 is 14 residues. V was clipped by 3 bases and J by 1 base, with 8 bases between them.

The chain has TRBV4-1 and TRBJ2-4; tentatively, D is TRBD2 (6 bases). Germline V gene lookup returns CDR1 MGHRA and CDR2 YSYEKL. The ends were cut back, 3 bases at V and 7 bases at J, with 13 bases in the middle. This CDR3 is built from 14 residues. The CDR3 nucleotides are TGCGCCAGCAGCCAGACTCCGGAGGGGAACATTCAGTACTTC. This encodes CASSQTPEGNIQYF.

This chain uses TRBV6-5 with TRBJ1-1; D gene unclear. The CDR3 has 14 amino acids. V was trimmed by 0 bases and J by 2 bases, leaving 7 bases between them. Germline V gives CDR1 MNHEY, CDR2 SVGAGI. CDR3 DNA sequence: TGTGCCAGCAGTTACTCGGCGGCAAACACTGAAGCTTTCTTT. Encoded protein: CASSYSAANTEAFF.

The chain employs TRBV3-1 (or the pseudogene TRBV3-2) and TRBJ2-1; 7 bases match TRBD2. CDR3 size: 14 residues. Looked up from germline, CDR1 is LGHDT and CDR2 is YNNKEL (reference sequence). V trimming: 1 base; J trimming: 8 bases; junction bases outside the gene matches: 5. The CDR3 reads CASSQGGSGYEQFF. The CDR3 DNA sequence: TGTGCCAGCAGCCAAGGGGGTAGCGGGTATGAGCAGTTCTTC.

The chain couples TRBV10-3 to TRBJ1-1, with D tentatively TRBD1 (6 bases). Germline V gene lookup returns CDR1 ENHRY and CDR2 SYGVKD. V lost 8 bases and J lost 1, with 11 bases in between. The CDR3 has 13 amino acids. CDR3 DNA sequence: TGTGCCATCGGGACCAGGGGGAACACTGAAGCTTTCTTT. Translation gives CAIGTRGNTEAFF.

The chain is built from TRBV10-1 and TRBJ2-4, with D tentatively TRBD1 (5 bases). Germline V gene data show CDR1 as WNHNN and CDR2 as SYGVQD (reference sequence). This CDR3 comprises 15 residues. Trimming took off 4 bases at V and 0 bases at J, with 10 bases between the two ends. The CDR3 region has the DNA TGCGCCAGCAGTGCGGCAGGGATAGCCAAAAACATTCAGTACTTC. Translating gives CASSAAGIAKNIQYF.

The V gene is TRBV11-2, the J gene TRBJ2-1; TRBD2 matches at 14 bases. V was pared by 3 bases and J by 9 bases, with 13 bases of the junction left unmatched. This CDR3 is 18 amino acids long. Per germline, CDR1 SGHAT and CDR2 FQNNGV. The CDR3 here is CASSFTTSGGGYVGEQFF. The CDR3, as DNA: TGTGCCAGCAGCTTCACGACTAGCGGGGGGGGTTATGTCGGTGAGCAGTTCTTC.

The chain has TRBV5-4 and TRBJ2-5; weak D call: TRBD2 (6 bases). In germline, CDR1 is SGHNT, CDR2 YYREEE (reference sequence). Trimming stripped 7 bases from V and 2 bases from J, with 18 bases between. This CDR3 spans 15 amino acids. The DNA of the CDR3 is TGTGCCAGCCACACCGGGACTCAACAACAAGAGACCCAGTACTTC. It translates to CASHTGTQQQETQYF.

This clone appeared a few times. This chain uses TRBV5-1 with TRBJ1-5; D perhaps matches TRBD1 (6 bases). The CDR3 sequence is 15 residues long. The V gene's germline CDR1 is SGHRS and CDR2 YFSETQ. Trimming left V 0 bases short and J 6 bases short, with 13 bases between. The CDR3 loop reads CASSLEGDPSQPQHF. In nucleotides, the CDR3 is TGCGCCAGCAGCTTGGAGGGGGATCCGAGTCAGCCCCAGCATTTT.

This rearrangement joins TRBV5-4 to TRBJ2-1, with D possibly matching TRBD1 (5 bases). CDR1 SGHNT and CDR2 YYREEE come from the germline V gene (reference sequence). The CDR3 is made up of 12 amino acids. In DNA form, the CDR3 reads TGTAGTCAGGGCGCTGGAGCGAATGAGCAGTTCTTC. Residues: CSQGAGANEQFF.

This clone occurred once. V is TRBV19 and J is TRBJ2-1, with 8 bases lining up with TRBD2. The CDR3 length is 13 residues. V was clipped by 6 bases and J by 8 bases; unmatched bases: 6. Germline-derived CDR1 and CDR2 are LNHDA and SQIVND (reference sequence). This CDR3 is CASSPGTSDEQFF. For the CDR3, the DNA is TGTGCCAGTAGCCCCGGGACTAGTGATGAGCAGTTCTTC.

The chain combines TRBV6-4 with TRBJ2-3; 12 positions agree with TRBD2. The CDR3 is 18 residues long. Per germline, CDR1 MRHNA and CDR2 SNTAGT. V shed 6 bases and J 2 bases; nucleotides not matched to a gene: 12. The CDR3 sequence: CASSQLAGGDSITDTQYF. CDR3 bases: TGTGCCAGCAGCCAACTAGCGGGGGGCGACTCTATCACAGATACGCAGTATTTT.

Points on this clone: Within the sample, other DNA sequences also encode this same CDR3. This chain connects TRBV5-4 to TRBJ2-1; 11 positions match TRBD1. The CDR3 totals 15 residues. Germline V gene lookup returns CDR1 SGHNT and CDR2 YYREEE (reference sequence). V was pared by 3 bases and J by 4 bases, with 3 bases of the junction left unmatched. The DNA for the CDR3 is TGTGCCAGCAGCTCCGGGACAGGGGGTTACAATGAGCAGTTCTTC. Its protein is CASSSGTGGYNEQFF.

This clone was seen only once. The chain couples TRBV10-1 to TRBJ2-2; possibly TRBD2 for D (5 bases). Germline values: CDR1 WNHNN, CDR2 SYGVQD (reference sequence). The CDR3 is 13 amino acids. V lost 6 bases and J lost 3, with 8 bases in between. The CDR3 nucleotides read TGCGCCAGCAGGGACTCCTACACCGGGGAGCTGTTTTTT. This codes for CASRDSYTGELFF.

The genes are TRBV11-1 and TRBJ2-3; no definite D call. CDR1 and CDR2 (germline): SGHAT, FQDESV (reference sequence). This CDR3 is built from 12 residues. V shed 1 base and J shed 5 bases, with 4 bases lying between them. CDR3 nucleotides: TGTGCCAGCAGCTTAGGCGAAGATACGCAGTATTTT. It encodes CASSLGEDTQYF. Full variable domain (remainder filled in from reference TRBV11-1 and TRBJ2-3): EAEVAQSPRYKITEKSQAVAFWCDPISGHATLYWYRQILGQGPELLVQFQDESVVDDSQLPKDRFSAERLKGVDSTLKIQPAELGDSAMYLCASSLGEDTQYFGPGTRLTVL.